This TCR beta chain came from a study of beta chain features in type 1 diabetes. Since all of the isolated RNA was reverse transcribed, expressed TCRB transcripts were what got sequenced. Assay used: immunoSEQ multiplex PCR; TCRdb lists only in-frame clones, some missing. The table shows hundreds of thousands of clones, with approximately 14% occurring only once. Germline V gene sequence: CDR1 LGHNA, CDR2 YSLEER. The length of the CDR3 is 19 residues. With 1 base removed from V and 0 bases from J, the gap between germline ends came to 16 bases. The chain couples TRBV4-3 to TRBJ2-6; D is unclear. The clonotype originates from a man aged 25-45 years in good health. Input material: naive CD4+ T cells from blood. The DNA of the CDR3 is TGCGCCAGCAGCCAAGCGTTGGGCTGGTGGCTCTCTGGGGCCAACGTCCTGACTTTC. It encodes CASSQALGWWLSGANVLTF.